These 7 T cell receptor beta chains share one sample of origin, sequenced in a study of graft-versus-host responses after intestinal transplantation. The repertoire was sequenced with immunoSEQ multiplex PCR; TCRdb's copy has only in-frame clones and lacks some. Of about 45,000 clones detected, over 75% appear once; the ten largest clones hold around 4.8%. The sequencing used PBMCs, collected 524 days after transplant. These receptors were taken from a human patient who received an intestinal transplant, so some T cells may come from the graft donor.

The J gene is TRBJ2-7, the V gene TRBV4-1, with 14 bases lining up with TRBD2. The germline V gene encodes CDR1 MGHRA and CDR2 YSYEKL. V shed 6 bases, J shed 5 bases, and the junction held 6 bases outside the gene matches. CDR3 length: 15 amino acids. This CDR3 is CASSETSGRADEQYF. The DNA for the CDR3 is TGCGCCAGCAGTGAGACTAGCGGGAGGGCCGACGAGCAGTACTTC.

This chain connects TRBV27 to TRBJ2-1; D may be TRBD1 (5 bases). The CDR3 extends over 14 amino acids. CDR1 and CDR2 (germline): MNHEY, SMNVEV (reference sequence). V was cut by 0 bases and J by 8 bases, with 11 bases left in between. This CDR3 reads CASSLSSGLYEQFF. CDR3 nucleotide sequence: TGTGCCAGCAGTTTATCGTCAGGGCTGTATGAGCAGTTCTTC.

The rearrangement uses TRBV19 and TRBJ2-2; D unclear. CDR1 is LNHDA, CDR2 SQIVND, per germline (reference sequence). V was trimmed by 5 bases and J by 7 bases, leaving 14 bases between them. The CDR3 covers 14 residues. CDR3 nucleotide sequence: TGTGCCAGTAGTCCAAGCCGAGCTATCGGGGAGCTGTTTTTT. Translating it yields CASSPSRAIGELFF.

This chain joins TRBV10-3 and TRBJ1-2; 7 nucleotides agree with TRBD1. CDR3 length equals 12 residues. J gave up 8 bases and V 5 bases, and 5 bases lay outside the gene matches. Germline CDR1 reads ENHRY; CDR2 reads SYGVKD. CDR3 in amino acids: CAISRQGRGYTF. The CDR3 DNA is TGTGCCATCAGTCGACAGGGCAGAGGCTACACCTTC.

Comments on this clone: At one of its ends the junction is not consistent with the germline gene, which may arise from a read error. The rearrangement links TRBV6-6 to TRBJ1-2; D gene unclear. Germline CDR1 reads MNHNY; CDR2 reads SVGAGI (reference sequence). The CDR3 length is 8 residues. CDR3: CASERDHF. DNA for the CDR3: TGTGCCAGCGAGAGAGACCACTTC.

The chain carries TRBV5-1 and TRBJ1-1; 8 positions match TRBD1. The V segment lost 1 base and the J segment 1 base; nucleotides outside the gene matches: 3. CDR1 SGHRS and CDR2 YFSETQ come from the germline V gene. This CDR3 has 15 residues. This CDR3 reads CASSLIQGENTEAFF. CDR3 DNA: TGCGCCAGCAGCTTGATACAGGGGGAGAACACTGAAGCTTTCTTT.

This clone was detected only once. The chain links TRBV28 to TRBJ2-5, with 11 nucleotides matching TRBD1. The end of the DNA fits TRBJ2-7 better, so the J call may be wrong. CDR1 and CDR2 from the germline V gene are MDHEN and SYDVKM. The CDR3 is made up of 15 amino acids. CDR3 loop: CASSSGTGGSYEQYF. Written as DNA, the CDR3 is TGTGCCAGCAGCTCAGGGACAGGGGGGTCCTACGAGCAGTACTTC.